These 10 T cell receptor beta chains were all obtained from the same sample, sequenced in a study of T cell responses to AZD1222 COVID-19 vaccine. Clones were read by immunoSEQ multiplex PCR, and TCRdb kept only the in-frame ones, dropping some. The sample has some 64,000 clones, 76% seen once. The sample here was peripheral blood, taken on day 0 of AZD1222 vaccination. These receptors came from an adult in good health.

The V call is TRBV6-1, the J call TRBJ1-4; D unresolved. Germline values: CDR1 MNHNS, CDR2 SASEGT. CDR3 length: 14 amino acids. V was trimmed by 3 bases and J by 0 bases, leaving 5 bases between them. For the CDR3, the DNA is TGTGCCAGCAGTGAGCGAGCAACTAATGAAAAACTGTTTTTT. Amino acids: CASSERATNEKLFF.

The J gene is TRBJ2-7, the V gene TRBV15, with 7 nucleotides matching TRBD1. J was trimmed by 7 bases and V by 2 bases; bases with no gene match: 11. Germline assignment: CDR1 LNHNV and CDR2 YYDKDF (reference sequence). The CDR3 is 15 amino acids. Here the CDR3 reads CATSRYLTGTEEQYF. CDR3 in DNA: TGTGCCACCAGCAGATACTTAACCGGGACAGAAGAGCAGTACTTC.

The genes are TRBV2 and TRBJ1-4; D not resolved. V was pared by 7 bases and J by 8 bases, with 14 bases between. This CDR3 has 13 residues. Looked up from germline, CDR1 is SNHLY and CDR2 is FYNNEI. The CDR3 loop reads CASNSREDEKLFF. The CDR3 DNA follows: TGTGCCAGCAATAGCCGGGAAGACGAAAAACTGTTTTTT. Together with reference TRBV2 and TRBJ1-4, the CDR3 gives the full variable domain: EPEVTQTPSHQVTQMGQEVILRCVPISNHLYFYWYRQILGQKVEFLVSFYNNEISEKSEIFDDQFSVERPDGSNFTLKIRSTKLEDSAMYFCASNSREDEKLFFGSGTQLSVL.

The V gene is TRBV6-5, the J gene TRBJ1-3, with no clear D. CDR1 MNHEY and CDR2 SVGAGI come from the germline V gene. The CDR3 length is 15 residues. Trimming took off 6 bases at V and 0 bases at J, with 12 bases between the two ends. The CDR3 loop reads CASRLQSSSGNTIYF. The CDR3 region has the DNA TGTGCCAGCAGACTACAGTCTTCCTCTGGAAACACCATATATTTT.

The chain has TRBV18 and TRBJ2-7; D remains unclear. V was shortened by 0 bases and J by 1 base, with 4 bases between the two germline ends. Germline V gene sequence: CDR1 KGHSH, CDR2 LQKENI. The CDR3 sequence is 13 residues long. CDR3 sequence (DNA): TGTGCCAGCTCACCACCCAGGTCCTACGAGCAGTACTTC. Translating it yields CASSPPRSYEQYF.

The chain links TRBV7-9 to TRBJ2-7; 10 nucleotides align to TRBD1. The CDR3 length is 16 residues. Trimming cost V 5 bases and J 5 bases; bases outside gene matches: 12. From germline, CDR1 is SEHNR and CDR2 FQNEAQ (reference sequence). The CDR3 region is CASSLPRGQGGDEQYF. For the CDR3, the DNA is TGTGCCAGCAGCCTCCCTCGCGGACAGGGGGGAGACGAGCAGTACTTC.

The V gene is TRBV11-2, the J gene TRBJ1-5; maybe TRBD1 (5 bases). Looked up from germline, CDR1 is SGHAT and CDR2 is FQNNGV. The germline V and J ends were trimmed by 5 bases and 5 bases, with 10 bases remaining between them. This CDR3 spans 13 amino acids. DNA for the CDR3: TGTGCCAGCAGCCCGCAGGGAGATCAGCCCCAGCATTTT. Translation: CASSPQGDQPQHF.

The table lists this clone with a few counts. In DNA form, the CDR3 reads TGTGCCAGCAGCTTAAGCTCCTATAATTCACCCCTCCACTTT. Translated: CASSLSSYNSPLHF. The chain combines TRBV5-4 with TRBJ1-6; D is undetermined. This CDR3 is built from 14 residues. Germline V gene sequence: CDR1 SGHNT, CDR2 YYREEE (reference sequence). The V end was cut by 2 bases, the J end by 0 bases, with 3 bases between.

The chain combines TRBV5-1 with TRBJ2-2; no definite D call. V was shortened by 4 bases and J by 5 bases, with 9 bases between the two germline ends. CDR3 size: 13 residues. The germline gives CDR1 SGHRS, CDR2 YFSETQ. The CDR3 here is CASSVGETGELFF. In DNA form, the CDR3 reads TGCGCCAGCAGCGTAGGAGAAACCGGGGAGCTGTTTTTT.

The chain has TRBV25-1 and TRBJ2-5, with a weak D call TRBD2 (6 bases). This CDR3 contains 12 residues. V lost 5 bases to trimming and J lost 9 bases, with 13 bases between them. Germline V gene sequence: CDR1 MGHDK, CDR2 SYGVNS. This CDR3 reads CASSSQEGPQYF. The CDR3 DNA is TGTGCCAGCAGTTCTCAGGAGGGCCCCCAGTACTTC.